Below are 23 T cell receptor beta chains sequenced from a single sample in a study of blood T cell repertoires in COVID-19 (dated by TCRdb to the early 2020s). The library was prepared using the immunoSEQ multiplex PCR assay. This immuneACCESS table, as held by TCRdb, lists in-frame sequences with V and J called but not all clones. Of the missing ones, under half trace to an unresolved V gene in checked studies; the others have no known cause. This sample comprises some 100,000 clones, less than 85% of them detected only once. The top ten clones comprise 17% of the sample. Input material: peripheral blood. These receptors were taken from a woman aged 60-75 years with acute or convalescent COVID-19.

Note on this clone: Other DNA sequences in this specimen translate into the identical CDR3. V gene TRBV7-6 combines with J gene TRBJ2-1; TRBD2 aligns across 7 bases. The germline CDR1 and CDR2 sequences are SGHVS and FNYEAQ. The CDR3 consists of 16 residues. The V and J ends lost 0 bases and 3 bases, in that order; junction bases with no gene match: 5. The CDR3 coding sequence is TGTGCCAGCAGCTTAGCAGCAAGCGGGGACTACAATGAGCAGTTCTTC. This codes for CASSLAASGDYNEQFF.

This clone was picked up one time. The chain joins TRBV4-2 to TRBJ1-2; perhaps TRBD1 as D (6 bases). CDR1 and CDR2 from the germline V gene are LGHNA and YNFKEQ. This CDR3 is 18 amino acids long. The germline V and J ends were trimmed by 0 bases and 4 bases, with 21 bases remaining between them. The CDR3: CASSQDLGRGRLSYGYTF. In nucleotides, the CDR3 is TGTGCCAGCAGCCAAGATTTAGGCAGGGGACGACTCAGCTATGGCTACACCTTC.

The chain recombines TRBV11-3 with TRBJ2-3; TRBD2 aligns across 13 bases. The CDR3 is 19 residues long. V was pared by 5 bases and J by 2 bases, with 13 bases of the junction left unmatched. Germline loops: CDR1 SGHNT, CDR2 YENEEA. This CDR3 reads CASSGRRLAGGTPTDTQYF. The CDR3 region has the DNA TGTGCCAGCAGCGGAAGGAGACTAGCGGGGGGAACCCCCACAGATACGCAGTATTTT. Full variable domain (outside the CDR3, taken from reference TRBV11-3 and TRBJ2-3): EAGVVQSPRYKIIEKKQPVAFWCNPISGHNTLYWYLQNLGQGPELLIRYENEEAVDDSQLPKDRFSAERLKGVDSTLKIQPAELGDSAVYLCASSGRRLAGGTPTDTQYFGPGTRLTVL.

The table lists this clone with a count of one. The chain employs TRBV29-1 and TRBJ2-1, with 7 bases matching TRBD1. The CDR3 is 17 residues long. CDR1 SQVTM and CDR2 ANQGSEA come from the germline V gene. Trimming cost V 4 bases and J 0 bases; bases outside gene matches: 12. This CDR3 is CSVGQGPPRFSYNEQFF. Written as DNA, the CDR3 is TGCAGCGTTGGACAGGGCCCTCCGCGGTTCTCCTACAATGAGCAGTTCTTC.

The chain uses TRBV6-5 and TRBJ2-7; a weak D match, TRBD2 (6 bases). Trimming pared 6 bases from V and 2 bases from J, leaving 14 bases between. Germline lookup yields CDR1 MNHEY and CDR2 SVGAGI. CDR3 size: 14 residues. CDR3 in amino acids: CASSARGPTYEQYF. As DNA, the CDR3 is TGTGCCAGCAGCGCGCGGGGCCCCACCTACGAGCAGTACTTC.

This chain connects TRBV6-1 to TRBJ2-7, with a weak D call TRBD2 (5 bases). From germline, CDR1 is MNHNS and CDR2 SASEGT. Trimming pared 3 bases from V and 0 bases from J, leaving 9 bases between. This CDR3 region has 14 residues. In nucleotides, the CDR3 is TGTGCCAGCAGTGAGAGGGATTCCTCCTACGAGCAGTACTTC. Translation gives CASSERDSSYEQYF.

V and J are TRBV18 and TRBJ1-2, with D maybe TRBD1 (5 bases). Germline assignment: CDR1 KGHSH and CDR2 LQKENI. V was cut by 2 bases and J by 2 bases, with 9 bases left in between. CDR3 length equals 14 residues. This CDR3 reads CASSPLEGNYGYTF. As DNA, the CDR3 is TGTGCCAGCTCACCATTGGAGGGGAACTATGGCTACACCTTC.

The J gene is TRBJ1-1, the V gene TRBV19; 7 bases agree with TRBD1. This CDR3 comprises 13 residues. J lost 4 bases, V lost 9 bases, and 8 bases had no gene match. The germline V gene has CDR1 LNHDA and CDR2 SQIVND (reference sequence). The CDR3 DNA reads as TGTGCCAGCGAGAACAGGGGTGGCACTGAAGCTTTCTTT. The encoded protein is CASENRGGTEAFF.

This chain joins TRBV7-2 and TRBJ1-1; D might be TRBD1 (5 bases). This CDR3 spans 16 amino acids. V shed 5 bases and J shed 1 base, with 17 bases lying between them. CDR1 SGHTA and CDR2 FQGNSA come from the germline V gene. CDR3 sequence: CASSPWRDAWNTEAFF. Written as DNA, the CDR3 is TGTGCCAGCAGCCCCTGGCGGGACGCCTGGAACACTGAAGCTTTCTTT.

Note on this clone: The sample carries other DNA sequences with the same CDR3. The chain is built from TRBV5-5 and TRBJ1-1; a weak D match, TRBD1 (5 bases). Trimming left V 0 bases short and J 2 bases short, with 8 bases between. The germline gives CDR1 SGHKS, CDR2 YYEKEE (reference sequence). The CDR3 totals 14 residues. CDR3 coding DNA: TGTGCCAGCAGCTTGGGACAGAAAAACACTGAAGCTTTCTTT. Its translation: CASSLGQKNTEAFF.

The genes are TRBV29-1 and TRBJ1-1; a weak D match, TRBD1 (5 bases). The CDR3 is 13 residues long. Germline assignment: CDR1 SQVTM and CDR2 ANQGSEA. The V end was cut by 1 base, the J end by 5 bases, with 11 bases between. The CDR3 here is CSVEGQQLTEAFF. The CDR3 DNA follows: TGCAGCGTTGAAGGACAGCAATTGACTGAAGCTTTCTTT.

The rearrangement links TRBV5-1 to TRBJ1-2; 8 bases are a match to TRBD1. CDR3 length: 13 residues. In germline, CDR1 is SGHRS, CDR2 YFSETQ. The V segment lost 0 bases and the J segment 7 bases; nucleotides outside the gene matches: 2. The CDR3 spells CASSLDRGFGYTF. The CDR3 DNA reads TGCGCCAGCAGCTTGGACAGGGGGTTTGGCTACACCTTC.

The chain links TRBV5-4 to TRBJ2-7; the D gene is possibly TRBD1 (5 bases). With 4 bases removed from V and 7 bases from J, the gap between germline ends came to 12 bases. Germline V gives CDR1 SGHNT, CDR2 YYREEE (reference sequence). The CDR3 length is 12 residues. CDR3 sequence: CASSRQTREQYF. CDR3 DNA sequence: TGTGCCAGCAGCCGACAGACGAGGGAGCAGTACTTC.

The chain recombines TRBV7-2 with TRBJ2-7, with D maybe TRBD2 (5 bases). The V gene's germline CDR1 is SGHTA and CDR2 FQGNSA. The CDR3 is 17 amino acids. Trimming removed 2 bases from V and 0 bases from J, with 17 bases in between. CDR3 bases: TGTGCCAGCAGCTTACGCGTCGTTTTGGGGAGCTCCTACGAGCAGTACTTC. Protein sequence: CASSLRVVLGSSYEQYF. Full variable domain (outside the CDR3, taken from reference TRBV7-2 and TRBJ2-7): GAGVSQSPSNKVTEKGKDVELRCDPISGHTALYWYRQSLGQGLEFLIYFQGNSAPDKSGLPSDRFSAERTGGSVSTLTIQRTQQEDSAVYLCASSLRVVLGSSYEQYFGPGTRLTVT.

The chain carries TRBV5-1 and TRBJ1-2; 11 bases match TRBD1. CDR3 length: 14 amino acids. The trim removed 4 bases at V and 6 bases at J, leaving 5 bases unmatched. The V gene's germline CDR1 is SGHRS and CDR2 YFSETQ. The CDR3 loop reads CASSVGTGGNGYTF. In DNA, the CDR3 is TGCGCCAGCAGCGTAGGGACAGGGGGAAATGGCTACACCTTC.

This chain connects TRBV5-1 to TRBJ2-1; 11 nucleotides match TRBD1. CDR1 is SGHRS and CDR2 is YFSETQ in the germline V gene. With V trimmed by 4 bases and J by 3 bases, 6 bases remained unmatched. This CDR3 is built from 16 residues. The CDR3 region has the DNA TGCGCCAGCAGCAGTGGCGGGACAGGGGGCTACAATGAGCAGTTCTTC. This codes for CASSSGGTGGYNEQFF.

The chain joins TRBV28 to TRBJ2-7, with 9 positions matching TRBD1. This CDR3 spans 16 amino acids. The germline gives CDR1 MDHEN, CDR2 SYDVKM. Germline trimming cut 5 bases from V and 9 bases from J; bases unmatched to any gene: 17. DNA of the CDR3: TGTGCCAGCAGTCACGGACAGGGGAGGGTTCATTCGGGGCAGTACTTC. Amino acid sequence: CASSHGQGRVHSGQYF.

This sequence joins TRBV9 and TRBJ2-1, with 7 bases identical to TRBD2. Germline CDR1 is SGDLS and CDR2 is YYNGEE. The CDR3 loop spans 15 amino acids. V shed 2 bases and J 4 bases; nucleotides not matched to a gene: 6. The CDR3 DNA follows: TGTGCCAGCAGCGTCCAAGGACTAGGGTACAATGAGCAGTTCTTC. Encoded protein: CASSVQGLGYNEQFF. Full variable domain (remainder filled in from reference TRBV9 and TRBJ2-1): DSGVTQTPKHLITATGQRVTLRCSPRSGDLSVYWYQQSLDQGLQFLIQYYNGEERAKGNILERFSAQQFPDLHSELNLSSLELGDSALYFCASSVQGLGYNEQFFGPGTRLTVL.

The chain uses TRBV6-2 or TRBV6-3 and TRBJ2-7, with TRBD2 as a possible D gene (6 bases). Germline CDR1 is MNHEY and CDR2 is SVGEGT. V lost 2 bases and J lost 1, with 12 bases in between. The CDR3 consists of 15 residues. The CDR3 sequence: CASSYAGRGSYEQYF. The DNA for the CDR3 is TGTGCCAGCAGTTACGCCGGCCGGGGGTCCTACGAGCAGTACTTC.

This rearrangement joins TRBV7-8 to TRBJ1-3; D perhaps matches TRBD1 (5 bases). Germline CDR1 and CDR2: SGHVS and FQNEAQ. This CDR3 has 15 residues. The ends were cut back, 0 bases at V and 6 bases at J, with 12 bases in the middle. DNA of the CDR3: TGTGCCAGCAGCTTAGCGGCAGGGAGGTCAAACACCATATATTTT. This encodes CASSLAAGRSNTIYF.

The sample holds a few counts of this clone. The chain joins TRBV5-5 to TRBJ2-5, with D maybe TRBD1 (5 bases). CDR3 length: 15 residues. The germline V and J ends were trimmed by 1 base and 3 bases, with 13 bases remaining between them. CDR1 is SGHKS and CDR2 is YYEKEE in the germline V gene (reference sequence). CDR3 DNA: TGTGCCAGCAGCTTGCAGGGCACCCGAGAAGAGACCCAGTACTTC. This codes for CASSLQGTREETQYF.

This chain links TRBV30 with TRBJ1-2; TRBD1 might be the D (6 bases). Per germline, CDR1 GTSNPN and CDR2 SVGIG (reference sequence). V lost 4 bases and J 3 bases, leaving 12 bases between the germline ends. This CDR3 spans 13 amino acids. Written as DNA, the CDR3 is TGTGCCTGGATTCGTGGACAGTACTATGGCTACACCTTC. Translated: CAWIRGQYYGYTF.

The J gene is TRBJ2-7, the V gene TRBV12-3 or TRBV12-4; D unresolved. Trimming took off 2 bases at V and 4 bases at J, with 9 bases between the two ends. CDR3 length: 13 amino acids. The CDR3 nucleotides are TGTGCCAGCAGTTTAAGTTCAGGTTACGAGCAGTACTTC. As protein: CASSLSSGYEQYF.